What follows describes a single T cell receptor beta chain. As processed by the authors: Cell counts per sample came from amplifying reference gene primers. Using immunoSEQ multiplex PCR, the repertoire was profiled, and TCRdb retains in-frame clones only, with some absent. D and trimming come from the DNA, and the V and J calls and clone size come from that table. The table records over 150,000 clones, over 60% of them present only once. These data originate in a study of blood T cell repertoires in COVID-19. Study-wide context: The origin of the acute and convalescent COVID-19 samples was the United States, Italy and Spain.

Germline V lookup: CDR1 MNHEY, CDR2 SVGEGT. The CDR3 loop spans 13 amino acids. With 5 bases removed from V and 7 bases from J, the gap between germline ends came to 15 bases. The chain has TRBV6-2 or TRBV6-3 and TRBJ2-7; D is possibly TRBD2 (5 bases). The sequencing input was peripheral blood. The source of this sequence is a man aged 55 to 70 with acute or convalescent COVID-19. CDR3 sequence: CASSLNRGREQYF. The CDR3 DNA sequence: TGTGCCAGCAGTCTAAACCGGGGTCGTGAGCAGTACTTC.